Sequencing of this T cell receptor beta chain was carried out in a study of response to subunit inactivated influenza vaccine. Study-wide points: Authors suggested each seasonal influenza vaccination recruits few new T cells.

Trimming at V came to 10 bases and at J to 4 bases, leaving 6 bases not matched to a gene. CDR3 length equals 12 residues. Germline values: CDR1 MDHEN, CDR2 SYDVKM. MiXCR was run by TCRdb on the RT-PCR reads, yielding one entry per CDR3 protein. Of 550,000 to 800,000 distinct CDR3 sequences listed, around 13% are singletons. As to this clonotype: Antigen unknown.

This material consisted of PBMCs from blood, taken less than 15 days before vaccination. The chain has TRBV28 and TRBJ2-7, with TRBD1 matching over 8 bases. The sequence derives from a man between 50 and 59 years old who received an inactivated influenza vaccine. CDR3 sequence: CATGTGVYEQYF. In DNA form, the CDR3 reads TGTGCCACTGGGACAGGCGTTTACGAGCAGTACTTC.